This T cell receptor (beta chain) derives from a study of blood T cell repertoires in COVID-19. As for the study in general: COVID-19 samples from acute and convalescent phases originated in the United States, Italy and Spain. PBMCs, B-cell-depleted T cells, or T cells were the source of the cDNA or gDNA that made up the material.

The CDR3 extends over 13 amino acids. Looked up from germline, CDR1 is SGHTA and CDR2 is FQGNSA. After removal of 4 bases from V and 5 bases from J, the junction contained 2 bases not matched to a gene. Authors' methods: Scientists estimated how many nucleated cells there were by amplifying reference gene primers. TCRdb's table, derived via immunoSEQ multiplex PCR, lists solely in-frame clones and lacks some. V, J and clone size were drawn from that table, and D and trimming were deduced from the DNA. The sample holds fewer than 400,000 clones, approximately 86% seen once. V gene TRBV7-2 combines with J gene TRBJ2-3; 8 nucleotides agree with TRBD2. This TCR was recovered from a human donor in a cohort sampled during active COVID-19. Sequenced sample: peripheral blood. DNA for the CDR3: TGTGCCAGCAGCTGGGGACTAGGAGATACGCAGTATTTT. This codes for CASSWGLGDTQYF.